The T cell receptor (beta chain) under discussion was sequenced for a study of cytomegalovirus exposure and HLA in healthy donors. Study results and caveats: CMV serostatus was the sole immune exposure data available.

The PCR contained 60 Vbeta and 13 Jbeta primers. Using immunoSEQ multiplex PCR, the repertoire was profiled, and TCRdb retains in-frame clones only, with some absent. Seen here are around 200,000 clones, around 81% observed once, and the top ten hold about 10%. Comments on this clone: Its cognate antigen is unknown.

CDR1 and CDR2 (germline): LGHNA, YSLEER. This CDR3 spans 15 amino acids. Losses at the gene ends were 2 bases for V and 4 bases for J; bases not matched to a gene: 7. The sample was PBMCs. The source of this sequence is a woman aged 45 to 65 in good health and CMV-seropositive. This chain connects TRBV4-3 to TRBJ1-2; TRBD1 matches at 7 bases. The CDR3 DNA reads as TGCGCCAGCAGCCAATTGTATGACAGGGCCTATGGCTACACCTTC. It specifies CASSQLYDRAYGYTF.